Following are 23 T cell receptor beta chains from one sample sequenced in a study of cytomegalovirus exposure and HLA in healthy donors. The PCR used 60 Vbeta and 13 Jbeta primers. Here immunoSEQ multiplex PCR was the method, and the copy in TCRdb shows in-frame clones only, minus some. The sample consists of 120,000 to 150,000 clones, roughly 80% of them appearing once. Source material: PBMCs. These receptors all come from a middle-aged man in good health and CMV-seronegative.

The rearrangement links TRBV25-1 to TRBJ2-1, with TRBD2 matching over 13 bases. With V trimmed by 4 bases and J by 7 bases, 7 bases remained unmatched. Germline CDR1 and CDR2: MGHDK and SYGVNS. The CDR3 extends over 16 amino acids. This chain's CDR3 is CASSAPGLAGKNEQFF. The CDR3 DNA reads TGTGCCAGCAGTGCTCCGGGACTAGCGGGGAAGAATGAGCAGTTCTTC. Combining the CDR3 with reference TRBV25-1 and TRBJ2-1 gives the whole variable domain EADIYQTPRYLVIGTGKKITLECSQTMGHDKMYWYQQDPGMELHLIHYSYGVNSTEKGDLSSESTVSRIRTEHFPLTLESARPSHTSQYLCASSAPGLAGKNEQFFGPGTRLTVL.

The chain carries TRBV29-1 and TRBJ2-5; D possibly corresponds to TRBD1 (5 bases). This CDR3 has 14 residues. The germline V and J ends were trimmed by 0 bases and 0 bases, with 8 bases remaining between them. Germline values: CDR1 SQVTM, CDR2 ANQGSEA. This CDR3 is CSVEDLTDQETQYF. CDR3 coding DNA: TGCAGCGTTGAAGATCTGACAGACCAAGAGACCCAGTACTTC. The full variable domain, in which reference TRBV29-1 and TRBJ2-5 provide the parts outside the CDR3, is SAVISQKPSRDICQRGTSLTIQCQVDSQVTMMFWYRQQPGQSLTLIATANQGSEATYESGFVIDKFPISRPNLTFSTLTVSNMSPEDSSIYLCSVEDLTDQETQYFGPGTRLLVL.

The rearrangement joins TRBV11-1 to TRBJ1-6; D is perhaps TRBD1 (6 bases). The CDR3 covers 15 residues. The V end was cut by 2 bases, the J end by 7 bases, with 12 bases between. The V gene's germline CDR1 is SGHAT and CDR2 FQDESV (reference sequence). In nucleotides, the CDR3 is TGTGCCAGCAGCTTAACAGGGACGAGGAATTCACCCCTCCACTTT. Translation gives CASSLTGTRNSPLHF.

This chain uses TRBV9 with TRBJ1-4, with TRBD1 as a possible D gene (5 bases). V shed 3 bases and J shed 6 bases, with 15 bases lying between them. Germline V lookup: CDR1 SGDLS, CDR2 YYNGEE. The CDR3 extends over 15 amino acids. The CDR3 spells CASSGGRGDYEKLFF. DNA for the CDR3: TGTGCCAGCAGCGGCGGGAGGGGCGACTATGAAAAACTGTTTTTT.

This clone was detected only a few times. This chain links TRBV5-1 with TRBJ1-3; 8 nucleotides agree with TRBD1. Unmatched junction bases numbered 9, after V lost 4 bases and J lost 3 bases. The CDR3 consists of 16 residues. CDR1 and CDR2 from the germline V gene are SGHRS and YFSETQ. The CDR3 reads CASSRTDRGGGNTIYF. CDR3 bases: TGCGCCAGCAGCCGTACCGACAGGGGCGGTGGAAACACCATATATTTT.

The chain employs TRBV5-1 and TRBJ1-4; D remains unclear. Trimming took 4 bases from V and 0 from J, leaving 10 bases between them. The CDR3 spans 15 residues. The germline CDR1 and CDR2 sequences are SGHRS and YFSETQ. The CDR3 sequence: CASSGEGATNEKLFF. The CDR3 DNA reads TGCGCCAGCAGCGGAGAGGGAGCAACTAATGAAAAACTGTTTTTT.

J is TRBJ2-2 and V is TRBV4-3, with 9 positions matching TRBD1. The CDR3 has 16 residues. Unmatched junction bases numbered 4, after V lost 0 bases and J lost 5 bases. Germline V gene data show CDR1 as LGHNA and CDR2 as YSLEER. The CDR3 DNA is TGCGCCAGCAGCCAAGATTACAGGGGGCCGACCGGGGAGCTGTTTTTT. Translation gives CASSQDYRGPTGELFF.

Of note for this clone: No DNA is shown, since the ends of the CDR3 on it are uncertain; the CDR3 is the one TCRdb lists. This chain links TRBV27 with TRBJ1-1; the table's D call, TRBD1, has no DNA check behind it. The CDR3 has 13 residues if both end residues are counted. Germline loops: CDR1 MNHEY, CDR2 SMNVEV (reference sequence). CDR3 sequence reads: CASSFGQGREAFF.

The chain joins TRBV7-3 to TRBJ1-1, with unresolved D. The CDR3 loop spans 11 amino acids. The ends were cut back, 4 bases at V and 6 bases at J, with 6 bases in the middle. CDR1 is SGHTA, CDR2 FQGTGA, per germline. The CDR3 here is CASSSGAEAFF. CDR3 sequence (DNA): TGTGCCAGCAGCTCCGGAGCTGAAGCTTTCTTT.

J is TRBJ2-5 and V is TRBV29-1; TRBD1 matches 7 bases. The J call may be in error: the DNA end matches TRBJ2-7 better. The germline V gene encodes CDR1 SQVTM and CDR2 ANQGSEA. The CDR3 is 17 residues long. The CDR3 region has the DNA TGCAGCGTTGAAGTTGGGCGACAGGGACCATTCAACTACGAGCAGTACTTC. This translates into CSVEVGRQGPFNYEQYF.

The chain uses TRBV5-4 and TRBJ1-3, with unresolved D. The CDR3 totals 15 residues. The V and J ends lost 7 bases and 0 bases respectively, with 14 bases between them. Germline CDR1 is SGHNT and CDR2 is YYREEE (reference sequence). CDR3 in amino acids: CASRKEEDSGNTIYF. In DNA, the CDR3 is TGTGCCAGCCGTAAAGAGGAAGACTCTGGAAACACCATATATTTT.

J is TRBJ2-2 and V is TRBV12-5; D possibly corresponds to TRBD2 (6 bases). In germline, CDR1 is LGHNT, CDR2 FRNRAP. There are 14 residues in the CDR3. The ends were cut back, 9 bases at V and 2 bases at J, with 13 bases in the middle. The CDR3 bases are TGTGCTAGCCGCGGGATAGTAAACACCGGGGAGCTGTTTTTT. It encodes CASRGIVNTGELFF.

The CDR3 DNA reads as TGTGCCAGCAGTTTATCGTCCAGGTCCCTCTATGGCTACACCTTC. This gives the protein CASSLSSRSLYGYTF. V is TRBV27 and J is TRBJ1-2; D is ambiguous. The germline V and J ends were trimmed by 0 bases and 4 bases, with 12 bases remaining between them. The CDR3 is made up of 15 amino acids. Germline V lookup: CDR1 MNHEY, CDR2 SMNVEV (reference sequence).

In DNA, the CDR3 is TGTGCCAGCAGTTACTCGGCGGGGCTCGAGTATGGCTACACCTTC. This encodes CASSYSAGLEYGYTF. This chain connects TRBV6-5 to TRBJ1-2, with D perhaps matching TRBD1 (5 bases). V lost 0 bases, J lost 5 bases, and 13 bases lay in between. The CDR3 has 15 residues. Germline-derived CDR1 and CDR2 are MNHEY and SVGAGI.

This chain joins TRBV7-9 and TRBJ1-4; D gene ambiguous. CDR3 length: 16 amino acids. V gave up 1 base and J gave up 6 bases, with 15 bases separating them. Germline V lookup: CDR1 SEHNR, CDR2 FQNEAQ (reference sequence). The CDR3 DNA reads as TGTGCCAGCAGCTTAGGGCGTTCGGGAGGCCATGAAAAACTGTTTTTT. This gives the protein CASSLGRSGGHEKLFF.

This clone has more than one count but fewer than ten. This chain uses TRBV6-5 with TRBJ2-7; the D is unclear. The CDR3 contains 15 residues. V lost 0 bases and J lost 3, with 12 bases in between. Per germline, CDR1 MNHEY and CDR2 SVGAGI. CDR3 in DNA: TGTGCCAGCAGTTACTCACGCGGCACCCACTACGAGCAGTACTTC. It specifies CASSYSRGTHYEQYF.

The V gene is TRBV11-2, the J gene TRBJ2-1; 7 bases map to TRBD2. With V trimmed by 4 bases and J by 4 bases, 7 bases remained unmatched. CDR3 length: 15 amino acids. CDR1 is SGHAT, CDR2 FQNNGV, per germline. CDR3 amino acids: CASSSRLAQYNEQFF. The CDR3 DNA sequence: TGTGCCAGCAGCTCACGACTAGCCCAATACAATGAGCAGTTCTTC.

This clone has a single count. V usage is TRBV29-1 and J usage is TRBJ2-5; 8 positions match TRBD2. This CDR3 spans 13 amino acids. The V segment lost 6 bases and the J segment 5 bases; nucleotides outside the gene matches: 8. The germline V gene encodes CDR1 SQVTM and CDR2 ANQGSEA. CDR3 nucleotide sequence: TGCAGCGTCAGGGCGGGGGGCCGGGAGACCCAGTACTTC. This translates into CSVRAGGRETQYF.

In this sample, this clone turned up once. At one of its ends the junction is not consistent with the germline gene, which may arise from a read error. The V call is TRBV4-1, the J call TRBJ2-7; 10 nucleotides agree with TRBD2. Germline CDR1 MGHRA, CDR2 YSYEKL. The CDR3 has 16 amino acids. CDR3 protein: CASSQDMSGGAYQQYF. DNA for the CDR3: TGCGCCAGCAGCCAAGATATGAGCGGGGGGGCCTACCAGCAGTACTTC.

This clone was found a few times. The rearrangement links TRBV6-6 to TRBJ2-5; D not resolved. CDR3 length: 13 amino acids. The germline CDR1 and CDR2 sequences are MNHNY and SVGAGI (reference sequence). Trimming removed 6 bases from V and 1 base from J, with 9 bases in between. In nucleotides, the CDR3 is TGTGCCAGCAGCACCTCAGGCCAAGAGACCCAGTACTTC. It encodes CASSTSGQETQYF.

In this sample, this clone turned up once. The gene calls are TRBV7-9 and TRBJ2-7, with D maybe TRBD1 (6 bases). Germline CDR1 is SEHNR and CDR2 is FQNEAQ (reference sequence). The CDR3 covers 13 residues. With 2 bases removed from V and 6 bases from J, the gap between germline ends came to 11 bases. The CDR3 sequence is CASSLSVRGEQYF. The CDR3 region has the DNA TGTGCCAGCAGCTTATCAGTCAGGGGCGAGCAGTACTTC.

This clone was recorded once. This rearrangement joins TRBV6-5 to TRBJ2-7, with D perhaps matching TRBD2 (5 bases). This CDR3 comprises 14 residues. V lost 4 bases, J lost 6 bases, and 16 bases lay in between. Germline V gives CDR1 MNHEY, CDR2 SVGAGI. CDR3 residues: CASSFMAPGLEQYF. CDR3 DNA sequence: TGTGCCAGCAGTTTTATGGCTCCAGGACTCGAGCAGTACTTC.

The gene calls are TRBV27 and TRBJ1-2; the D gene is possibly TRBD1 (6 bases). This CDR3 has 16 amino acids. Germline lookup yields CDR1 MNHEY and CDR2 SMNVEV (reference sequence). The V end was cut by 6 bases, the J end by 1 base, with 18 bases between. CDR3 in amino acids: CASRTRSGQLNYGYTF. CDR3 DNA: TGTGCCAGCAGGACCAGATCTGGACAGCTTAACTATGGCTACACCTTC.